The rows below give T cell receptor beta chains drawn from one sample of a study of T cell responses to AZD1222 COVID-19 vaccine. Libraries were prepared by immunoSEQ multiplex PCR; TCRdb keeps only in-frame clonotypes and omits some of them. The sample has 120,000 or so clones, approximately 82% seen once. This material consisted of peripheral blood, taken 28 days after the second AZD1222 dose. The receptors were gathered from an adult who received the AZD1222 COVID-19 vaccine. Both conserved end residues are part of each CDR3. D genes are given only for firm matches. Expanded clones get a size class; other rows say once, few or many, or leave the size out.

d_gene: -; j_gene: TRBJ2-7; v_gene: TRBV6-6; abundance: -; CDR3nt: TGTGCCAGCAGTCGCCTCCCTCGGCAGGGGAGCTCCTACGAGCAGTACTTC; CDR3aa: CASSRLPRQGSSYEQYF
d_gene: TRBD1; j_gene: TRBJ2-7; v_gene: TRBV11-2; abundance: -; CDR3nt: TGTGCCAGCAGCTTAGGGACAGGGGCTTACGAGCAGTACTTC; CDR3aa: CASSLGTGAYEQYF
d_gene: -; j_gene: TRBJ1-2; v_gene: TRBV28; abundance: -; CDR3nt: TGTGCCAGCATCAGCGGGTCTCGCCAGGGTGGCTACACCTTC; CDR3aa: CASISGSRQGGYTF
d_gene: TRBD1; j_gene: TRBJ1-4; v_gene: TRBV6-5; abundance: -; CDR3nt: TGTGCCAGCACCCCGAAAGGGACAGGGATTCAAAAACTGTTTTTT; CDR3aa: CASTPKGTGIQKLFF
d_gene: -; j_gene: TRBJ2-1; v_gene: TRBV21-1; abundance: once; CDR3nt: TGTGCCAGCACCTTCCCAGGGTTGGTCGATGAGCAGTTCTTC; CDR3aa: CASTFPGLVDEQFF
d_gene: -; j_gene: TRBJ2-7; v_gene: TRBV9; abundance: -; CDR3nt: TGTGCCAGCAGCGTATGGGACACCCCCTACGAGCAGTACTTC; CDR3aa: CASSVWDTPYEQYF
d_gene: -; j_gene: TRBJ2-1; v_gene: TRBV4-3; abundance: -; CDR3nt: TGCGCCAGCAGCCTAGATTCGACTGGCTACAATGAGCAGTTCTTC; CDR3aa: CASSLDSTGYNEQFF
d_gene: -; j_gene: TRBJ2-1; v_gene: TRBV4-3; abundance: -; CDR3nt: TGCGCCAGCAGCCAAGAGGGGGGGGCCGTGGGGCCGAGCTCCTACAATGAGCAGTTCTTC; CDR3aa: CASSQEGGAVGPSSYNEQFF
d_gene: -; j_gene: TRBJ1-2; v_gene: TRBV9; abundance: -; CDR3nt: TGTGCCAGCAGCGTAGCTCAGGACAGACAAGCTAACTATGGCTACACCTTC; CDR3aa: CASSVAQDRQANYGYTF
d_gene: -; j_gene: TRBJ1-2; v_gene: TRBV30; abundance: -; CDR3nt: TGTGCCTGGAGGGCGGCAGGGGCGCGTGGCTACACCTTC; CDR3aa: CAWRAAGARGYTF
d_gene: TRBD1; j_gene: TRBJ1-5; v_gene: TRBV27; abundance: -; CDR3nt: TGTGCCAGCAGTTGGGACAGGGGTCAGCCCCAGCATTTT; CDR3aa: CASSWDRGQPQHF
d_gene: TRBD2; j_gene: TRBJ2-3; v_gene: TRBV19; abundance: -; CDR3nt: TGTGCCAGTAGTACGAGGACTAGCGGGTTAAAAATCGCGCAGTATTTT; CDR3aa: CASSTRTSGLKIAQYF
d_gene: TRBD2; j_gene: TRBJ2-5; v_gene: TRBV7-9; abundance: -; CDR3nt: TGTGCCAGCAGCTCGGGGGGGTGGCAAGAGACCCAGTACTTC; CDR3aa: CASSSGGWQETQYF
d_gene: TRBD1; j_gene: TRBJ2-7; v_gene: TRBV7-2; abundance: -; CDR3nt: TGTGCCAGCAGCCCACGGGACAGACTCTACGAGCAGTACTTC; CDR3aa: CASSPRDRLYEQYF
d_gene: -; j_gene: TRBJ2-5; v_gene: TRBV7-9; abundance: -; CDR3nt: TGTGCCAGCAGCGTAGGGGTGGGGCAACAGGAGACCCAGTACTTC; CDR3aa: CASSVGVGQQETQYF
d_gene: -; j_gene: TRBJ2-7; v_gene: TRBV18; abundance: -; CDR3nt: TGTGCCAGCTCACCGACGACGGACTACGAGCAGTACTTC; CDR3aa: CASSPTTDYEQYF
d_gene: -; j_gene: TRBJ1-6; v_gene: TRBV4-3; abundance: -; CDR3nt: TGCGCCAGCAGCCAAGACCGGGGGCAAAATTCACCCCTCCACTTT; CDR3aa: CASSQDRGQNSPLHF
d_gene: -; j_gene: TRBJ1-2; v_gene: TRBV11-2; abundance: -; CDR3nt: TGTGCCAGCAGCTTAGAGAGGGGACTCCTCTATGGCTACACCTTC; CDR3aa: CASSLERGLLYGYTF
d_gene: -; j_gene: TRBJ1-3; v_gene: TRBV15; abundance: -; CDR3nt: TGTGCCACCAGCAGAGAATTGGGGCAGTTCCGCTCTGGAAACACCATATATTTT; CDR3aa: CATSRELGQFRSGNTIYF
d_gene: -; j_gene: TRBJ2-7; v_gene: TRBV6-2/TRBV6-3; abundance: -; CDR3nt: TGTGCCAGCAGTTCTCCCTACAGGCGTACCTACGAGCAGTACTTC; CDR3aa: CASSSPYRRTYEQYF
d_gene: TRBD2; j_gene: TRBJ2-5; v_gene: TRBV3-1/TRBV3-2; abundance: -; CDR3nt: TGTGCCAGCAGCCAAGTACAAGCGGGGGGGACAAAGACCCAGTACTTC; CDR3aa: CASSQVQAGGTKTQYF
d_gene: TRBD1; j_gene: TRBJ2-7; v_gene: TRBV5-1; abundance: few; CDR3nt: TGCGCCAGCGGGCGGGGAGGACAGGGGTTCCACGAGCAGTACTTC; CDR3aa: CASGRGGQGFHEQYF
d_gene: TRBD1; j_gene: TRBJ1-5; v_gene: TRBV18; abundance: -; CDR3nt: TGTGCCAGCTCACCTGACAGGGGGCCTCAGCCCCAGCATTTT; CDR3aa: CASSPDRGPQPQHF
d_gene: TRBD1; j_gene: TRBJ1-2; v_gene: TRBV28; abundance: -; CDR3nt: TGTGCCAGCAGCCGACAGGGGAGACCGGGCTACACCTTC; CDR3aa: CASSRQGRPGYTF
d_gene: -; j_gene: TRBJ1-5; v_gene: TRBV19; abundance: -; CDR3nt: TGTGCCAGTAGTATGGAAGGGGGGGGTAATCAGCCCCAGCATTTT; CDR3aa: CASSMEGGGNQPQHF
d_gene: -; j_gene: TRBJ1-1; v_gene: TRBV3-1/TRBV3-2; abundance: -; CDR3nt: TGTGCCAGCAGCCAAAGGCGTCTTGGGCTCGGGCTGAACACTGAAGCTTTCTTT; CDR3aa: CASSQRRLGLGLNTEAFF
d_gene: TRBD2; j_gene: TRBJ2-5; v_gene: TRBV27; abundance: once; CDR3nt: TGTGCCAGCAGTTTAAGACTAGCCGGGGAGACCCAGTACTTC; CDR3aa: CASSLRLAGETQYF
d_gene: TRBD1; j_gene: TRBJ1-1; v_gene: TRBV29-1; abundance: few; CDR3nt: TGCAGCGCAGGACAGGGTGGGGGCACTGAAGCTTTCTTT; CDR3aa: CSAGQGGGTEAFF
d_gene: -; j_gene: TRBJ1-1; v_gene: TRBV9; abundance: -; CDR3nt: TGTGCCAGCAGCGCCGTTACGATGAACACTGAAGCTTTCTTT; CDR3aa: CASSAVTMNTEAFF
d_gene: -; j_gene: TRBJ1-6; v_gene: TRBV4-2; abundance: few; CDR3nt: TGTGCCAGCAGCCAAGAAAAGAGGGTCTCCTATAATTCACCCCTCCACTTT; CDR3aa: CASSQEKRVSYNSPLHF
d_gene: TRBD2; j_gene: TRBJ2-4; v_gene: TRBV7-9; abundance: -; CDR3nt: TGTGCCAGCAGCTTAGGGGAGGGGAAAAACATTCAGTACTTC; CDR3aa: CASSLGEGKNIQYF
d_gene: TRBD2; j_gene: TRBJ2-4; v_gene: TRBV19; abundance: -; CDR3nt: TGTGCCAGTAGTAGTGAGGCGGGGGGGGTCGTGAACATTCAGTACTTC; CDR3aa: CASSSEAGGVVNIQYF
d_gene: -; j_gene: TRBJ1-5; v_gene: TRBV3-1/TRBV3-2; abundance: -; CDR3nt: TGTGCCAGCAGCCTGGAGGGAGGGCCCCAGCATTTT; CDR3aa: CASSLEGGPQHF
d_gene: -; j_gene: TRBJ1-6; v_gene: TRBV5-1; abundance: few; CDR3nt: TGCGCCAGCAGCTTGGCCCATTCTTCACCCCTCCACTTT; CDR3aa: CASSLAHSSPLHF
d_gene: -; j_gene: TRBJ1-3; v_gene: TRBV24-1; abundance: -; CDR3nt: TGTGCCACCAAGGTGGCTGGAAACACCATATATTTT; CDR3aa: CATKVAGNTIYF
d_gene: -; j_gene: TRBJ1-5; v_gene: TRBV10-3; abundance: -; CDR3nt: TGTGCCATCAGTGAGTCGACATGGGATCAGCCCCAGCATTTT; CDR3aa: CAISESTWDQPQHF
d_gene: TRBD1; j_gene: TRBJ2-5; v_gene: TRBV3-1/TRBV3-2; abundance: -; CDR3nt: TGTGCCAGCAGCCAAGCGGGGACAGGACAAGAGACCCAGTACTTC; CDR3aa: CASSQAGTGQETQYF
d_gene: -; j_gene: TRBJ2-7; v_gene: TRBV10-3; abundance: -; CDR3nt: TGTGCCATCCAGGGAGGGGACACCTACGAGCAGTACTTC; CDR3aa: CAIQGGDTYEQYF
d_gene: -; j_gene: TRBJ1-3; v_gene: TRBV7-9; abundance: -; CDR3nt: TGTGCCAGCAGCGGGCGTGAGAGCTCTGGAAACACCATATATTTT; CDR3aa: CASSGRESSGNTIYF
d_gene: -; j_gene: TRBJ1-5; v_gene: TRBV3-1/TRBV3-2; abundance: once; CDR3nt: TGTGCCAGCAGCCAAGTACTCGAGCCCCAGCATTTT; CDR3aa: CASSQVLEPQHF
d_gene: TRBD2; j_gene: TRBJ2-7; v_gene: TRBV6-5; abundance: -; CDR3nt: TGTGCCAGCAGTTACTCGTCCGGGACTAAGGTCTACGAGCAGTACTTC; CDR3aa: CASSYSSGTKVYEQYF
d_gene: -; j_gene: TRBJ1-1; v_gene: TRBV24-1; abundance: -; CDR3nt: TGTGCCACCAGTGATGGTGGTGGGGGAGAAAGGGCTGAAGCTTTCTTT; CDR3aa: CATSDGGGGERAEAFF
d_gene: -; j_gene: TRBJ2-5; v_gene: TRBV7-9; abundance: -; CDR3nt: TGTGCCAGCAGCTTCGACCAAGAGACCCAGTACTTC; CDR3aa: CASSFDQETQYF
d_gene: TRBD1; j_gene: TRBJ2-3; v_gene: TRBV7-9; abundance: -; CDR3nt: TGTGCCAGCAGCTTAAAGGACAGGAGCACAGATACGCAGTATTTT; CDR3aa: CASSLKDRSTDTQYF
d_gene: TRBD1; j_gene: TRBJ1-3; v_gene: TRBV28; abundance: once; CDR3nt: TGTGCCAGCAGTTTAGGACAGGGCGGAAACACCATATATTTT; CDR3aa: CASSLGQGGNTIYF